This is a list of T cell receptor beta chains from one sample in a study of cytomegalovirus exposure and HLA in healthy donors. The table came from immunoSEQ multiplex PCR; TCRdb's copy has only in-frame clones and leaves some out. Found here are roughly 160,000 clones, roughly 77% of them singletons; the top ten hold more than 3.5%. Sequencing was performed on PBMCs. The receptors were gathered from a man aged 25 to 45 in good health and CMV-seropositive. CDR3s include the opening cysteine and the closing phenylalanine or tryptophan. The D gene is left open where the match is weak. Some rows have no size entry. The others give once, few or many, or a class for an expanded clone.

v_gene: TRBV27; d_gene: TRBD1; j_gene: TRBJ1-2; abundance: .; CDR3aa: CASSLTGGARRGYTF; CDR3nt: TGTGCCAGCAGTTTGACAGGGGGCGCACGTCGAGGCTACACCTTC
v_gene: TRBV6-1; d_gene: .; j_gene: TRBJ2-7; abundance: .; CDR3aa: CASSEGSGSYEQYF; CDR3nt: TGTGCCAGCAGTGAAGGTTCGGGCTCCTACGAGCAGTACTTC
v_gene: TRBV25-1; d_gene: TRBD1; j_gene: TRBJ1-4; abundance: .; CDR3aa: CASSATDRVHEKLFF; CDR3nt: TGTGCCAGCAGTGCCACGGACAGGGTGCATGAAAAACTGTTTTTT
v_gene: TRBV30; d_gene: .; j_gene: TRBJ1-6; abundance: .; CDR3aa: CAWSDSNSPLHF; CDR3nt: TGTGCCTGGAGTGACAGCAATTCACCCCTCCACTTT
v_gene: TRBV29-1; d_gene: .; j_gene: TRBJ2-3; abundance: .; CDR3aa: CSGGTFPDTQYF; CDR3nt: TGCAGCGGGGGGACTTTCCCAGATACGCAGTATTTT
v_gene: TRBV19; d_gene: .; j_gene: TRBJ2-7; abundance: .; CDR3aa: CASSGSSGEEQYF; CDR3nt: TGTGCCAGTAGTGGCTCCAGCGGAGAGGAGCAGTACTTC
v_gene: TRBV13; d_gene: .; j_gene: TRBJ1-2; abundance: .; CDR3aa: CASSSGFGEFYGYTF; CDR3nt: TGTGCCAGCAGCTCAGGCTTCGGGGAGTTCTATGGCTACACCTTC
v_gene: TRBV29-1; d_gene: TRBD1; j_gene: TRBJ2-1; abundance: .; CDR3aa: CSVDRDRVLNEQFF; CDR3nt: TGCAGCGTTGACCGGGACAGGGTCTTGAATGAGCAGTTCTTC
v_gene: TRBV18; d_gene: .; j_gene: TRBJ1-4; abundance: .; CDR3aa: CASSQQGAGTNEKLFF; CDR3nt: TGTGCCAGCTCCCAACAAGGGGCAGGGACTAATGAAAAACTGTTTTTT
v_gene: TRBV7-6; d_gene: .; j_gene: TRBJ1-1; abundance: once; CDR3aa: CASSPGMGNTEAFF; CDR3nt: TGTGCCAGCAGCCCAGGGATGGGGAACACTGAAGCTTTCTTT
v_gene: TRBV6-1; d_gene: TRBD1; j_gene: TRBJ2-1; abundance: .; CDR3aa: CASSEAGQGASEQFF; CDR3nt: TGTGCCAGCAGTGAAGCGGGACAGGGGGCTAGTGAGCAGTTCTTC